The present entry profiles one T cell receptor beta chain with its context. Antigen unknown. This record comes from a study of healthy donors' naive CD4 and CD8 T cells. This CDR3 has 14 residues. CDR1 is MNHNS and CDR2 is SASEGT in the germline V gene. V lost 4 bases, J lost 2 bases, and 3 bases stayed unmatched. Each TCR library used roughly 490 ng of total RNA and a linear amplification protocol. TCRdb itself ran the reads through MiXCR, one entry per CDR3 protein. The sample shows around 200,000 distinct CDR3 sequences, 74% of them seen only once. Overall study findings and caveats: Negatively charged CDR3s marked CD8+ lineage; positively charged CDR3s marked CD4+ lineage.

The gene calls are TRBV6-1 and TRBJ2-3; 7 bases align to TRBD1. This clonotype originated in a pool of human donors in good health; the sample pools cells from several healthy donors. Material for sequencing was naive CD4+ and CD8+ T cells sorted from blood, pooled from several donors. The CDR3 reads CASSGGQDTDTQYF. The CDR3 nucleotides read TGTGCCAGCAGTGGAGGACAGGACACAGATACGCAGTATTTT.